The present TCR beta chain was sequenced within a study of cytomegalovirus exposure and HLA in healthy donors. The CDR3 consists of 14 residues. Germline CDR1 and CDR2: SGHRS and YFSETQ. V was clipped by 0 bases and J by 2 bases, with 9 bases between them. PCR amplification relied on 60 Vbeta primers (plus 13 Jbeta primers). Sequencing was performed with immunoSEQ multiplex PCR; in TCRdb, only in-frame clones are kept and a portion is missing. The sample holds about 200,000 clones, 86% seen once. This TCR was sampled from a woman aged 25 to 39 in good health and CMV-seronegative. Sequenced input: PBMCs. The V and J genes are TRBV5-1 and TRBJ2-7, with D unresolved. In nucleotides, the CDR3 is TGCGCCAGCAGCTTGGAGACTGCCGCCTACGAGCAGTACTTC. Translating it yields CASSLETAAYEQYF.